The 8 T cell receptor beta chains given below trace back to one sample, sequenced in a study of shared clonotypes between healthy human individuals. This table comes from immunoSEQ multiplex PCR, and its TCRdb copy is limited to in-frame clones, with some not included. Of millions of clones in the sample, about 92% are singletons; the top ten hold roughly 1.8%. Naive CD8 isolation took CD45RO-negative cells positively selected for CCR7 and excluded terminally differentiated effector memory CD45RA+ cells. Sequenced input: naive CD8+ T cells from PBMCs. These receptors all come from a young man in good health. Some clones in this sample may be carry-over from other donors' samples.

V is TRBV6-5 and J is TRBJ1-1; D is possibly TRBD1 (5 bases). Per the germline V gene, CDR1 is MNHEY and CDR2 is SVGAGI. CDR3 length: 14 amino acids. Deletions cut 6 bases from V and 4 bases from J, with 15 bases between. Written as DNA, the CDR3 is TGTGCCAGCAGAGCAGACAGCTTGAGCACTGAAGCTTTCTTT. Translating gives CASRADSLSTEAFF.

The chain links TRBV19 to TRBJ2-1; D is perhaps TRBD2 (5 bases). The CDR3 covers 15 residues. Trimming pared 7 bases from V and 4 bases from J, leaving 17 bases between. Germline V gene data show CDR1 as LNHDA and CDR2 as SQIVND (reference sequence). CDR3 region: CASTLIGDTYNEQFF. The CDR3 DNA reads as TGTGCCAGTACCCTAATCGGGGATACTTACAATGAGCAGTTCTTC.

The chain couples TRBV11-2 to TRBJ2-5; TRBD2 agrees at 10 bases. V lost 5 bases, J lost 5 bases, and 5 bases stayed unmatched. Germline assignment: CDR1 SGHAT and CDR2 FQNNGV. This CDR3 has 14 amino acids. The CDR3 sequence is CASSLAGAWETQYF. CDR3 sequence (DNA): TGTGCCAGCAGCCTAGCGGGAGCGTGGGAGACCCAGTACTTC.

This clone was observed a few times. The V call is TRBV7-9, the J call TRBJ1-3, with D uncertain. The CDR3 length is 13 residues. The V and J ends lost 6 bases and 0 bases respectively, with 6 bases between them. Germline assignment: CDR1 SEHNR and CDR2 FQNEAQ (reference sequence). Here the CDR3 reads CASRTVSGNTIYF. The CDR3 bases are TGTGCCAGCAGAACAGTCTCTGGAAACACCATATATTTT.

The genes are TRBV7-9 and TRBJ2-1; 14 bases map to TRBD2. Germline V lookup: CDR1 SEHNR, CDR2 FQNEAQ (reference sequence). Losses at the gene ends were 0 bases for V and 8 bases for J; bases not matched to a gene: 6. The CDR3 consists of 17 residues. CDR3 residues: CASSLALGTSGRDEQFF. In nucleotides, the CDR3 is TGTGCCAGCAGCTTAGCGCTAGGGACTAGCGGGAGAGATGAGCAGTTCTTC.

The rearrangement uses TRBV19 and TRBJ1-1; D may be TRBD1 (6 bases). CDR1 LNHDA and CDR2 SQIVND come from the germline V gene (reference sequence). V was cut by 8 bases and J by 0 bases, with 13 bases left in between. CDR3 length equals 14 residues. CDR3 protein: CASRPGALNTEAFF. For the CDR3, the DNA is TGTGCCAGTCGCCCGGGGGCATTGAACACTGAAGCTTTCTTT.

This chain joins TRBV29-1 and TRBJ2-1; D gene ambiguous. The germline gives CDR1 SQVTM, CDR2 ANQGSEA. The germline V and J ends were trimmed by 4 bases and 3 bases, with 4 bases remaining between them. CDR3 length: 11 amino acids. The CDR3 DNA is TGCAGCGTTGTTTTCTACAATGAGCAGTTCTTC. The encoded protein is CSVVFYNEQFF.

This sequence joins TRBV7-9 and TRBJ1-1, with 7 bases aligning to TRBD1. This CDR3 region has 14 residues. J gave up 3 bases and V 5 bases, and 6 bases lay outside the gene matches. Germline V lookup: CDR1 SEHNR, CDR2 FQNEAQ (reference sequence). The CDR3 sequence is CASSKDRFDTEAFF. The CDR3 DNA follows: TGTGCCAGCAGCAAGGACAGGTTCGACACTGAAGCTTTCTTT.